This TCR beta chain was sequenced in a study of glioma-infiltrating T cells after dendritic cell vaccination. Overall study: Glioblastoma patients came from Phase I and II dendritic cell vaccination trials.

CDR3 length: 12 residues. V lost 3 bases, J lost 3 bases, and 9 bases lay in between. Germline CDR1 reads GTSNPN; CDR2 reads SVGIG (reference sequence). This clone appeared once. Clones were read by immunoSEQ multiplex PCR, and TCRdb kept only the in-frame ones, dropping some. This table holds 75,000 to 100,000 clones, around three quarters found once. The J gene is TRBJ2-7, the V gene TRBV30, with TRBD1 as a possible D gene (5 bases). The TCR comes from a human donor with glioblastoma. The sequences come from blood, collected before dendritic cell vaccination. Here the CDR3 DNA reads TGTGCCTGGAGCTACAGGATCTACGAGCAGTACTTC. This encodes CAWSYRIYEQYF.